This T cell receptor beta chain was retrieved from a study of beta chain features in type 1 diabetes. About this clone: Its antigen is not known.

The CDR3 contains 15 residues. Germline CDR1 is SGHKS and CDR2 is YYEKEE (reference sequence). Trimming cost V 1 base and J 9 bases, with 17 bases left between them. Since all of the isolated RNA was reverse transcribed, expressed TCRB transcripts were what got sequenced. Sequenced by immunoSEQ multiplex PCR; TCRdb stores in-frame clones only, minus some. Of 20,000 to 30,000 clones detected, about 45% appear once; the ten largest clones hold approximately 0.3%. Notes on the study in general: In every one of the four CD4+ subsets, TCRB CDR3s were moderately but significantly shorter in Type 1 diabetes patients. Reads derived from cDNA could over-represent cells showing high TCR expression.

The chain carries TRBV5-5 and TRBJ2-1, with D possibly being TRBD2 (6 bases). The TCR originated in a man aged 30 to 39 with type 1 diabetes. Sequenced: stem cell memory CD4+ T cells from blood. DNA of the CDR3: TGTGCCAGCAGCTTGAGGGACTCATTAAGGGGTGAGCAGTTCTTC. Translated, it gives CASSLRDSLRGEQFF.